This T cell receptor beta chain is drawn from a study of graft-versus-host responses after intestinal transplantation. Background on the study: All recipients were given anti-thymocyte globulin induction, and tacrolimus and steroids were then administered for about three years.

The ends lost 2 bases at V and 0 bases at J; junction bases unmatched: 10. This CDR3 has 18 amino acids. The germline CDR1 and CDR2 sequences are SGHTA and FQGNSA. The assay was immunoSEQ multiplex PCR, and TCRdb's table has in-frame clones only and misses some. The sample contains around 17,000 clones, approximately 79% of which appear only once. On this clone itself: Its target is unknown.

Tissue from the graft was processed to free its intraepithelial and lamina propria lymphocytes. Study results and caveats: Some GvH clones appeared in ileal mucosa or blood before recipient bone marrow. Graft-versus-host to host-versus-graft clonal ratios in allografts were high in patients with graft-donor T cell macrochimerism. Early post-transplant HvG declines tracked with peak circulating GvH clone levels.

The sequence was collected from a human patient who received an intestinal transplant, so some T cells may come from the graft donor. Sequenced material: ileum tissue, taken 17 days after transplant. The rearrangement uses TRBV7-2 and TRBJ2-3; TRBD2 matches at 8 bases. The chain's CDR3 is CASSLIPSGSVSTDTQYF. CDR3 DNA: TGTGCCAGCAGCTTAATCCCTAGCGGGTCTGTTAGCACAGATACGCAGTATTTT.